The 17 T cell receptor beta chains given below trace back to one sample, sequenced in a study of blood T cell repertoires in COVID-19. Sequenced by immunoSEQ multiplex PCR; TCRdb stores in-frame clones only, minus some. Here the sample spans 250,000 to 300,000 clones, over 75% being singletons. What was sequenced was peripheral blood. The receptors originated from a woman aged 70-85 years with COVID-19, enrolled during active disease.

The chain recombines TRBV5-1 with TRBJ1-2; the D is unclear. With 1 base removed from V and 5 bases from J, the gap between germline ends came to 6 bases. CDR3 length: 12 amino acids. The V gene's germline CDR1 is SGHRS and CDR2 YFSETQ. In nucleotides, the CDR3 is TGCGCCAGCAGCTTGAATAGTTATGGCTACACCTTC. It is translated as CASSLNSYGYTF.

The chain uses TRBV5-1 and TRBJ2-2; 8 bases are a match to TRBD1. V lost 3 bases, J lost 3 bases, and 10 bases stayed unmatched. Germline CDR1 reads SGHRS; CDR2 reads YFSETQ. The CDR3 covers 17 residues. CDR3 DNA sequence: TGCGCCAGCAGCTCTAGATGGACAGGGAGCGACACCGGGGAGCTGTTTTTT. Protein: CASSSRWTGSDTGELFF.

The V gene is TRBV7-9, the J gene TRBJ2-3; 13 bases are a match to TRBD2. Per germline, CDR1 SEHNR and CDR2 FQNEAQ (reference sequence). CDR3 length: 16 residues. V lost 5 bases and J lost 4; bases outside the gene matches: 6. CDR3 sequence reads: CASSLGLAGVADTQYF. For the CDR3, the DNA is TGTGCCAGCAGCCTCGGACTAGCGGGAGTTGCAGATACGCAGTATTTT.

The chain has TRBV7-9 and TRBJ1-1; D ambiguous. Germline CDR1 SEHNR, CDR2 FQNEAQ (reference sequence). The CDR3 loop spans 15 amino acids. The germline V and J ends were trimmed by 2 bases and 3 bases, with 13 bases remaining between them. CDR3 residues: CASSLTAGIYTEAFF. CDR3 in DNA: TGTGCCAGCAGCTTAACTGCAGGAATCTACACTGAAGCTTTCTTT.

This chain connects TRBV7-9 to TRBJ1-2; D remains unclear. Trimming took off 5 bases at V and 8 bases at J, with 27 bases between the two ends. The CDR3 is 17 amino acids. Germline-derived CDR1 and CDR2 are SEHNR and FQNEAQ (reference sequence). CDR3 amino acids: CASSPRGRRIPFWGYTF. DNA of the CDR3: TGTGCCAGCAGCCCTAGAGGGCGACGGATTCCTTTTTGGGGCTACACCTTC.

This clone was seen once. The gene calls are TRBV28 and TRBJ2-6, with D perhaps matching TRBD2 (6 bases). Deletions cut 5 bases from V and 0 bases from J, with 17 bases between. The CDR3 is made up of 18 amino acids. The germline CDR1 and CDR2 sequences are MDHEN and SYDVKM. The CDR3 DNA follows: TGTGCCAGCAGTCCCTCTGGAATCGGGAGCTCTGGGGCCAACGTCCTGACTTTC. Amino acid sequence: CASSPSGIGSSGANVLTF.

V usage is TRBV27 and J usage is TRBJ2-7, with 9 bases matching TRBD2. CDR3 length: 18 amino acids. V dropped 3 bases and J dropped 2; count of bases not matched to a gene: 14. In germline, CDR1 is MNHEY, CDR2 SMNVEV (reference sequence). CDR3 residues: CASSLDWERGVATYEQYF. The DNA of the CDR3 is TGTGCCAGCAGTTTGGATTGGGAGCGGGGGGTGGCTACCTACGAGCAGTACTTC.

This clone showed up just once. The rearrangement uses TRBV28 and TRBJ1-2; D is unresolved. This CDR3 comprises 17 residues. CDR1 is MDHEN and CDR2 is SYDVKM in the germline V gene. Trimming pared 6 bases from V and 6 bases from J, leaving 26 bases between. The CDR3 nucleotides read TGTGCCAGCAGCGAATCCACCCTACTGAGAAGAGGCGATGGCTACACCTTC. Its translation: CASSESTLLRRGDGYTF.

This chain uses TRBV25-1 with TRBJ1-6, with D unclear. Germline V lookup: CDR1 MGHDK, CDR2 SYGVNS. Trimming removed 4 bases at V and 8 bases at J, with 12 bases between. There are 14 residues in the CDR3. The CDR3 reads CASSAPGDYSPLHF. In nucleotides, the CDR3 is TGTGCCAGCAGTGCGCCCGGGGATTATTCACCCCTCCACTTT.

This chain links TRBV27 with TRBJ2-5, with D possibly being TRBD2 (5 bases). Germline V gene lookup returns CDR1 MNHEY and CDR2 SMNVEV (reference sequence). Trimming pared 3 bases from V and 5 bases from J, leaving 13 bases between. This CDR3 spans 14 amino acids. The CDR3 here is CASSFLQRRETQYF. In DNA, the CDR3 is TGTGCCAGCAGTTTTTTACAGCGGCGGGAGACCCAGTACTTC.

The chain joins TRBV19 to TRBJ1-4; 8 bases are a match to TRBD1. The germline CDR1 and CDR2 sequences are LNHDA and SQIVND (reference sequence). This CDR3 has 15 residues. V lost 5 bases and J lost 4; bases outside the gene matches: 6. CDR3 amino acids: CASSPGGAGNEKLFF. The CDR3 DNA is TGTGCCAGTAGTCCAGGGGGCGCGGGTAATGAAAAACTGTTTTTT. The whole variable domain, filled in from reference TRBV19 and TRBJ1-4, reads DGGITQSPKYLFRKEGQNVTLSCEQNLNHDAMYWYRQDPGQGLRLIYYSQIVNDFQKGDIAEGYSVSREKKESFPLTVTSAQKNPTAFYLCASSPGGAGNEKLFFGSGTQLSVL.

This clone was detected a few times. This sequence joins TRBV2 and TRBJ1-3; 7 bases fit TRBD1. The CDR3 totals 13 residues. Germline assignment: CDR1 SNHLY and CDR2 FYNNEI. Losses at the gene ends were 6 bases for V and 4 bases for J; bases not matched to a gene: 3. The CDR3 coding sequence is TGTGCCAGCAGAGGACAGGCGGGAAACACCATATATTTT. Its translation: CASRGQAGNTIYF.

The chain has TRBV11-3 and TRBJ2-1; a weak D match, TRBD2 (5 bases). This CDR3 has 16 amino acids. With 0 bases removed from V and 5 bases from J, the gap between germline ends came to 14 bases. Germline lookup yields CDR1 SGHNT and CDR2 YENEEA. CDR3 sequence: CASSLDFVSGNNEQFF. The CDR3, as DNA: TGTGCCAGCAGCTTAGATTTTGTCTCCGGGAACAATGAGCAGTTCTTC.

The chain employs TRBV5-4 and TRBJ2-1, with TRBD2 as a possible D gene (6 bases). The CDR3 sequence is 15 residues long. V dropped 2 bases and J dropped 5 bases, with 14 bases sitting between them. The germline V gene encodes CDR1 SGHNT and CDR2 YYREEE (reference sequence). The CDR3 sequence is CASSFWTGDHNEQFF. In DNA form, the CDR3 reads TGTGCCAGCAGCTTCTGGACGGGAGACCACAATGAGCAGTTCTTC.

This clone turned up a few times. The chain links TRBV28 to TRBJ2-2; weak D call: TRBD2 (5 bases). Germline assignment: CDR1 MDHEN and CDR2 SYDVKM. The V end lost 5 bases, the J end lost 5 bases, and 21 bases lay between the germline ends. The CDR3 sequence is 17 residues long. The CDR3 DNA reads TGTGCCAGCAGTGCCGCCCGAGGGTCCTCGGGTACCGGGGAGCTGTTTTTT. Its translation: CASSAARGSSGTGELFF.

The CDR3 protein is CSARRYNEQFF. As DNA, the CDR3 is TGCAGTGCTAGACGGTACAATGAGCAGTTCTTC. The chain employs TRBV20-1 and TRBJ2-1; no definite D call. With 2 bases removed from V and 4 bases from J, the gap between germline ends came to 3 bases. Germline loops: CDR1 DFQATT, CDR2 SNEGSKA (reference sequence). The CDR3 length is 11 residues.

This clone appeared a single time. The chain has TRBV6-2 or TRBV6-3 and TRBJ1-1; D unclear. This CDR3 is built from 13 residues. V dropped 4 bases and J dropped 3 bases, with 9 bases sitting between them. CDR1 is MNHEY and CDR2 is SVGEGT in the germline V gene. This chain's CDR3 is CASSSGVYTEAFF. The CDR3 region has the DNA TGTGCCAGCAGTTCAGGCGTCTACACTGAAGCTTTCTTT.